The clone carrying this T cell receptor beta chain was picked up many times. Its cognate antigen is unknown. V was clipped by 2 bases and J by 4 bases, with 16 bases between them. The CDR3 is made up of 16 amino acids. The germline CDR1 and CDR2 sequences are ENHRY and SYGVKD. These data come from a study of T cells in Graves' hyperthyroidism and ophthalmopathy. Study-wide background: Initial diagnosis, before any treatment, was when peripheral blood was collected.

Findings and caveats of the study: Blood samples included most of the expanded thyroid clonotypes exceeding 0.001.

Researchers took RNA transcripts and amplified the TCR beta CDR3 regions from them. A set of HTBI primers served as the primers for a first-round RT-PCR of the TCR CDR3. TCRdb re-analysed the multiplex PCR reads in MiXCR, keeping a single row per CDR3 protein. Here the sample spans about 320,000 distinct CDR3 sequences, approximately 16% being singletons. The sequence came from a man aged 25 to 40 with Graves' hyperthyroidism. Source material: blood. The chain links TRBV10-3 to TRBJ2-3, with a tentative D call TRBD2 (5 bases). As DNA, the CDR3 is TGTGCCATCAGTGAGCCAGAAGGGCCTAGCCCAGATACGCAGTATTTT. It specifies CAISEPEGPSPDTQYF.